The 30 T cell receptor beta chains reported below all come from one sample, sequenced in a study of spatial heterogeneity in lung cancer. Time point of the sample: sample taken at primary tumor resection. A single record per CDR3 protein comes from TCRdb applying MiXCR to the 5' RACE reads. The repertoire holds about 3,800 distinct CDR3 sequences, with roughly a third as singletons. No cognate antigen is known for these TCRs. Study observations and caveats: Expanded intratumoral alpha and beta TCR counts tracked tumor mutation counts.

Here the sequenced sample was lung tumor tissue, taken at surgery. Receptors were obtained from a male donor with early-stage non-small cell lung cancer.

The CDR3 DNA sequence: TGTGCCAGCTCAATCGACCTAAATCAGCCCCAGCATTTT. Translation gives CASSIDLNQPQHF. The rearrangement joins TRBV18 to TRBJ1-5, with D hard to call. This CDR3 is built from 13 residues. The germline CDR1 and CDR2 sequences are KGHSH and LQKENI. The V and J ends lost 5 bases and 4 bases respectively, with 9 bases between them.

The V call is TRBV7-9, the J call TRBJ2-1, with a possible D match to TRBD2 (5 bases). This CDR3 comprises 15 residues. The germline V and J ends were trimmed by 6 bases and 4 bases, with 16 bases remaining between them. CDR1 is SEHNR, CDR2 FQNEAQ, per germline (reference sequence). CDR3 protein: CASSSDYKHYNEQFF. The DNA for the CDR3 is TGTGCCAGCAGTTCCGACTACAAACATTACAATGAGCAGTTCTTC.

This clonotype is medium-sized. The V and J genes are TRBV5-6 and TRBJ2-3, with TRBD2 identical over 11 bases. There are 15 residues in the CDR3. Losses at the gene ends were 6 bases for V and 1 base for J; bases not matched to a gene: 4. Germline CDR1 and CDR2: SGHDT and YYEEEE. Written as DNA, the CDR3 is TGTGCCAGCATTCCGGGACTAGCGGGCACAGATACGCAGTATTTT. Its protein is CASIPGLAGTDTQYF.

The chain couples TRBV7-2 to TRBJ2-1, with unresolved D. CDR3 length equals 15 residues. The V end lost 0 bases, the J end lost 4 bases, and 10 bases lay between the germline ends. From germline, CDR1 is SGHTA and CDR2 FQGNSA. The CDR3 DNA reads TGTGCCAGCAGCTTAGCGTCGGAAAGATACAATGAGCAGTTCTTC. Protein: CASSLASERYNEQFF.

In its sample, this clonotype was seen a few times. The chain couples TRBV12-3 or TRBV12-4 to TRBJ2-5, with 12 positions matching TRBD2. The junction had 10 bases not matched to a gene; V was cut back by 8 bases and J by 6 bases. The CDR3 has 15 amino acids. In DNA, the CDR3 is TGTGCCAGCCGGCTTCTAGCGGGAGGGCCAAAGACCCAGTACTTC. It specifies CASRLLAGGPKTQYF.

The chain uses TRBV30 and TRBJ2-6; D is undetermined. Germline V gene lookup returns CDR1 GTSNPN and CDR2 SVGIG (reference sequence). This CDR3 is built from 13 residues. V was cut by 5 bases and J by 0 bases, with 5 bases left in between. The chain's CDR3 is CAWAYSGANVLTF. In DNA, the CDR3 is TGTGCCTGGGCGTACTCTGGGGCCAACGTCCTGACTTTC.

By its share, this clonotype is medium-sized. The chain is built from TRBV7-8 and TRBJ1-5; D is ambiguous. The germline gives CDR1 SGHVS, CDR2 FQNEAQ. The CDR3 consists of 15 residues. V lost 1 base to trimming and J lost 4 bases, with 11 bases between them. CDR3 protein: CASSLGSGKNQPQHF. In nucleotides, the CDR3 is TGTGCCAGCAGCTTAGGATCGGGGAAAAATCAGCCCCAGCATTTT.

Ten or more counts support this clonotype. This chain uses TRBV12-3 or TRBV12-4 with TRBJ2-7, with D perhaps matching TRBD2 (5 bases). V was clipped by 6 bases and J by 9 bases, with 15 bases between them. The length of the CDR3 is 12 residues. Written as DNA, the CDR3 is TGTGCCAGCAGCCAAGCCCTGGCGGGGCAGTACTTC. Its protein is CASSQALAGQYF.

The CDR3 here is CASARPGAYNEQFF. DNA of the CDR3: TGTGCCAGCGCCAGGCCAGGGGCCTACAATGAGCAGTTCTTC. V is TRBV5-4 and J is TRBJ2-1, with a weak D call TRBD1 (6 bases). Germline lookup yields CDR1 SGHNT and CDR2 YYREEE (reference sequence). The CDR3 has 14 amino acids. V shed 7 bases and J shed 2 bases, with 13 bases lying between them.

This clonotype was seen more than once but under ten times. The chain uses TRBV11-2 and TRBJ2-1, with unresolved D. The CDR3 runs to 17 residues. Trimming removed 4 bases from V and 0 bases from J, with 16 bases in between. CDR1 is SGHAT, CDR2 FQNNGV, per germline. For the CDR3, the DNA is TGTGCCAGCAGCTCTCCATCGGGCGGTTTCTCCTACAATGAGCAGTTCTTC. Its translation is CASSSPSGGFSYNEQFF.

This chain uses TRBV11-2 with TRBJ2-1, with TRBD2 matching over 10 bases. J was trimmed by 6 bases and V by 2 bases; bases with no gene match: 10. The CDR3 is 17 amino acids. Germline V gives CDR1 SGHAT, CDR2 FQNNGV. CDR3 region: CASSLSPPASGGNEQFF. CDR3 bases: TGTGCCAGCAGCTTAAGCCCCCCGGCTAGCGGGGGCAATGAGCAGTTCTTC.

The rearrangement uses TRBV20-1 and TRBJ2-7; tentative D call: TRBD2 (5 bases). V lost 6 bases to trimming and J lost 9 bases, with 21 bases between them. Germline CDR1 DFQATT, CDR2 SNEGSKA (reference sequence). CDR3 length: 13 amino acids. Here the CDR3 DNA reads TGCAGTGCCTATCTGAGGGAGATTATGGGGCAGTACTTC. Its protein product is CSAYLREIMGQYF.

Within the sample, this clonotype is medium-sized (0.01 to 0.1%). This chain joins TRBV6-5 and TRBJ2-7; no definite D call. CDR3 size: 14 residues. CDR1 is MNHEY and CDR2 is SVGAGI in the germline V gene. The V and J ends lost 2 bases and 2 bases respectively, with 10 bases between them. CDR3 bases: TGTGCCAGCAGTTACGGCCGCAAACCCTACGAGCAGTACTTC. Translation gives CASSYGRKPYEQYF.

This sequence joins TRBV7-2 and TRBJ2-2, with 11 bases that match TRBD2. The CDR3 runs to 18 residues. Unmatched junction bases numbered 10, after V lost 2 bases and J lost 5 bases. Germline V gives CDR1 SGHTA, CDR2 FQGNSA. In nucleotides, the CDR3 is TGTGCCAGCAGCTTATCACTAGCGGGAGTGGGTAGAACCGGGGAGCTGTTTTTT. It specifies CASSLSLAGVGRTGELFF.

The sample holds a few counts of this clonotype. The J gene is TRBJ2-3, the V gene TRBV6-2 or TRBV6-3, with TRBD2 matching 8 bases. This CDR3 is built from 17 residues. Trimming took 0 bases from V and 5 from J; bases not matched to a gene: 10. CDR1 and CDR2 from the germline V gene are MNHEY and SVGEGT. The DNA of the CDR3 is TGTGCCAGCAGTTACTCGAGACCCAGCGGGAGAAAAGATACGCAGTATTTT. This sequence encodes CASSYSRPSGRKDTQYF.

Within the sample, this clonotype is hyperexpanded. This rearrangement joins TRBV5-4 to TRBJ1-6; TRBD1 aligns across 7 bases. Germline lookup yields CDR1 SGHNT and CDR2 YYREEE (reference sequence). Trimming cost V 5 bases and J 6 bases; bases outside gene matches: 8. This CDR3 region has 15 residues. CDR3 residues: CASRSKGARNSPLHF. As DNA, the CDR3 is TGTGCCAGCAGATCAAAGGGGGCTCGTAATTCACCCCTCCACTTT.

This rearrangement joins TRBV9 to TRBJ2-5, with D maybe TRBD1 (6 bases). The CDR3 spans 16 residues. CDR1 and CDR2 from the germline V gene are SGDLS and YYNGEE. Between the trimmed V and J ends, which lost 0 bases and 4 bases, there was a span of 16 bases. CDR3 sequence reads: CASSVGRQGPRETQYF. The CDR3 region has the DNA TGTGCCAGCAGCGTAGGGCGTCAGGGGCCCAGAGAGACCCAGTACTTC.

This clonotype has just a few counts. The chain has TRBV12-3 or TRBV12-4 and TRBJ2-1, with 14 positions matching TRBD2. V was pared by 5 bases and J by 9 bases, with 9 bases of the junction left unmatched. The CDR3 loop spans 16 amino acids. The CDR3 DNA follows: TGTGCCAGCAGTCGAGGACTAGCGGGAGGAGGAAGTGAGCAGTTCTTC. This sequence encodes CASSRGLAGGGSEQFF.

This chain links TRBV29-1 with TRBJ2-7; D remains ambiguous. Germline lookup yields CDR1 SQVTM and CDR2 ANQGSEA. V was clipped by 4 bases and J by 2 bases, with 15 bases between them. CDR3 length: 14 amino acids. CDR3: CSVGFGSGAYEQYF. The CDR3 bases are TGCAGCGTTGGCTTTGGGTCAGGCGCCTACGAGCAGTACTTC.

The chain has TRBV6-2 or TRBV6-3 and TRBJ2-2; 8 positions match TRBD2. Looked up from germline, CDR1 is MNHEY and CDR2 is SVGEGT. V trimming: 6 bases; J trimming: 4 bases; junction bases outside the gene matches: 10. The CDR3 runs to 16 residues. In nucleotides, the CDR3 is TGTGCCAGCAGACCGGGAGGGGAATCGGGCACCGGGGAGCTGTTTTTT. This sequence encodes CASRPGGESGTGELFF.

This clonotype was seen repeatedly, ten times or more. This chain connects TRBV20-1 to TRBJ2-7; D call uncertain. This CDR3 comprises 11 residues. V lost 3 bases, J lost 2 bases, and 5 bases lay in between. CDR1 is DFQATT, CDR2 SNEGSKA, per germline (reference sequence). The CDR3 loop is CSASSPYEQYF. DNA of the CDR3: TGCAGTGCTAGCAGTCCCTACGAGCAGTACTTC.

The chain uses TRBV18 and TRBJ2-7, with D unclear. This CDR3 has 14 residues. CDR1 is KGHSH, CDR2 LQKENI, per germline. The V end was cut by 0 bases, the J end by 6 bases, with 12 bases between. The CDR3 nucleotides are TGTGCCAGCTCACCACCGTCATCCGTTGGCGAGCAGTACTTC. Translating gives CASSPPSSVGEQYF.

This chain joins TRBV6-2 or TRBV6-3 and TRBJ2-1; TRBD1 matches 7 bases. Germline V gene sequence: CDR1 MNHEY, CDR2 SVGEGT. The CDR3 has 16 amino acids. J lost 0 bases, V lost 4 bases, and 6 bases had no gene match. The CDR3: CASSLRQGGSYNEQFF. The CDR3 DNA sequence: TGTGCCAGCAGTTTAAGACAGGGCGGCTCCTACAATGAGCAGTTCTTC.

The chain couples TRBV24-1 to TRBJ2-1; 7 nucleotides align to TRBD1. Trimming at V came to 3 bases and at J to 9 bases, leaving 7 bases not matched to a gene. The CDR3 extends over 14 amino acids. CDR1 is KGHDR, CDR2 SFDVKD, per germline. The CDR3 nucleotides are TGTGCCACCAGTGATCCCACAGGGGTCGGTGAGCAGTTCTTC. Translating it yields CATSDPTGVGEQFF.

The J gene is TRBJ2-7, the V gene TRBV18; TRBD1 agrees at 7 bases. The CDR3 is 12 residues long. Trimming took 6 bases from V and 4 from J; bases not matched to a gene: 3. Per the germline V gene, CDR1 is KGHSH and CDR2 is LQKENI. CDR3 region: CASSQGEYEQYF. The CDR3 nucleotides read TGTGCCAGCTCCCAGGGGGAATACGAGCAGTACTTC.

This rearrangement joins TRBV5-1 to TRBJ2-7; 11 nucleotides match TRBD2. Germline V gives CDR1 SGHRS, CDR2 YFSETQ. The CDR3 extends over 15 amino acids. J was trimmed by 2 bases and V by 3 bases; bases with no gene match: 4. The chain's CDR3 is CASSYLAGGTYEQYF. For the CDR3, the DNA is TGCGCCAGCAGCTATCTAGCGGGAGGCACCTACGAGCAGTACTTC.

The CDR3 spells CASSPVATGTRYEQYF. Here the CDR3 DNA reads TGTGCCAGCAGCCCCGTGGCTACCGGGACTCGGTACGAGCAGTACTTC. The chain recombines TRBV4-2 with TRBJ2-7; possibly TRBD2 for D (6 bases). The V end lost 4 bases, the J end lost 4 bases, and 20 bases lay between the germline ends. This CDR3 region has 16 residues. From germline, CDR1 is LGHNA and CDR2 YNFKEQ.

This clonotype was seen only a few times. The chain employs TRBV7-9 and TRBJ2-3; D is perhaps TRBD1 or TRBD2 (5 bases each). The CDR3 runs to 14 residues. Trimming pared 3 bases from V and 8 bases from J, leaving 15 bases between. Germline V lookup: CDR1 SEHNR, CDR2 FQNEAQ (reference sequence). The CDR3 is CASSFGAQDGTQYF. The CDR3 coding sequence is TGTGCCAGCAGCTTCGGGGCACAGGATGGTACGCAGTATTTT.

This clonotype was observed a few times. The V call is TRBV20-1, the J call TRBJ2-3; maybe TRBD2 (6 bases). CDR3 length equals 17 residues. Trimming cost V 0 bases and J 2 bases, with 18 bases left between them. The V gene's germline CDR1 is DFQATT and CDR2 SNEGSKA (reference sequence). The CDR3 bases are TGCAGTGCTAGAGATGCTCCCCTAGCGCGGGACACAGATACGCAGTATTTT. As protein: CSARDAPLARDTDTQYF.

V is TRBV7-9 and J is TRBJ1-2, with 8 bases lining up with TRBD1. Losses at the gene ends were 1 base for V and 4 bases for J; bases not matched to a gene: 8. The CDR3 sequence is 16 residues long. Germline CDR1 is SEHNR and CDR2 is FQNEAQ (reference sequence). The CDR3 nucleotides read TGTGCCAGCAGCTTAGATTGCAGGGGGCAAGGCTATGGCTACACCTTC. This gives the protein CASSLDCRGQGYGYTF.